Given below is one T cell receptor beta chain in context. Antigen unknown. The data were obtained in a study of T cell responses to AZD1222 COVID-19 vaccine. Across the study: The analysis combined second doses at about 4 or about 12 weeks.

The table came from immunoSEQ multiplex PCR; TCRdb's copy has only in-frame clones and leaves some out. There are approximately 190,000 clones in the sample; roughly 88% occur only once, and roughly 0.98% lies in the top ten. The study's findings and limits: Among the donors, most were white British and more were female, and clonal diversity was possibly underestimated. Nearly half of the spike-specific TCRs reportedly recognize variant regions that carry no mutations. Spike was spanned by vaccine-associated CD4 TCRs, with dominance at 160-218 and 743-854.

The CDR3 totals 14 residues. Germline V CDR1 and CDR2: LNHDA, SQIVND (reference sequence). J lost 5 bases, V lost 2 bases, and 5 bases had no gene match. Sequenced here: peripheral blood, sampled on day 0 of AZD1222 vaccination. This clonotype originated in an adult in good health. The rearrangement links TRBV19 to TRBJ2-7; 8 bases align to TRBD2. The CDR3 sequence: CASSITGGSHEQYF. The CDR3 DNA sequence: TGTGCCAGTAGTATAACGGGAGGGTCCCACGAGCAGTACTTC.